This T cell receptor (beta chain) was identified in a study of CD8 T cells in ankylosing spondylitis (dated by TCRdb to 2015 to 2018). About the study as a whole: The study set out to find disease-linked TCR variants by profiling T cell receptor beta repertoires in ankylosing spondylitis patients and healthy donors. Peripheral blood was sampled, and synovial fluid was additionally collected from ankylosing spondylitis patients. In total, the full study cohort was made up of 85 to 140 healthy donors and 25 ankylosing spondylitis patients.

Sequencing took place on an Illumina HiSeq 2500. Quantitative 5'-RACE with molecular barcodes was used to prepare TCR beta libraries. The authors' pipeline ran thus. To identify disease-linked TCR variants, a new computational method was used, one built on a probabilistic model of VDJ rearrangement. TCRdb trimmed the raw reads at Q25, called clones with MiXCR and kept productive beta chains. Duplicate CDR3 protein sequences are folded into a single record with the most common DNA and genes. What appears here as the V and J calls and clone size reflects TCRdb's work, not the paper's. A total of about 360,000 distinct CDR3 sequences appear in this sample, 20% of them only once. In total, the top ten clones hold approximately 14% of the sample. What the research found in general, with its limitations: Some of the motif variants had been reported before in the synovial fluid and blood of reactive arthritis patients, a finding that suggests common disease-initiation mechanisms. Blood from ankylosing spondylitis patients appeared to be characterized by a TCR beta motif made up of fewer than ten highly homologous amino acid variants. The disease-linked clones were reported as significantly enriched in matched synovial fluid samples from ankylosing spondylitis patients. The disease-linked clones showed a CD8+ phenotype and occurred at relatively low frequencies in peripheral blood.

This clonotype was recorded a few times. It has no known antigen specificity. No much larger clone is present one base from it, and per-base qualities are unavailable. At the junction V is shortened by 0 bases and J by 2 bases, with 11 bases in between. The germline V gene encodes CDR1 GTSNPN and CDR2 SVGIG (reference sequence). From cysteine to phenylalanine, the CDR3 is 14 amino acids long. Only the CDR3 DNA stays, 42 bases, in frame from base 1. The chain employs TRBV30 and TRBJ2-7; confidence is insufficient to name the D gene. This TCR was recovered from a male donor with ankylosing spondylitis or in good health (not recorded which). The sample taken for sequencing was blood, either unsorted or a sorted T cell fraction (not recorded which). Here is the DNA: TGTGCCTGGAGTGTATTCCCCGGACCCTACGAGCAGTACTTC. It codes for CAWSVFPGPYEQYF.